The TCR beta chain described here comes from a study of shared clonotypes between healthy human individuals. The CDR3 extends over 16 amino acids. The junction had 11 bases not matched to a gene; V was cut back by 5 bases and J by 4 bases. Looked up from germline, CDR1 is SGHTA and CDR2 is FQGTGA. The sample holds one count of this clone. Its antigen is unknown. The method was immunoSEQ multiplex PCR; TCRdb's version includes in-frame clones alone and lacks a portion of them. The table has approximately 2.1 million clones, 85% to 95% seen once. Findings of the study overall: Even with large depth, rarefaction showed that sorted-subset sequencing was incomplete.

The V call is TRBV7-3, the J call TRBJ1-1; 9 bases map to TRBD1. Sequences were obtained from naive CD4+ T cells from PBMCs. Noted subset: CD45RA+ positively selected. The clonotype was recovered from a man aged 18 to 30 in good health. Some clones in this sample may be carry-over from other donors' samples. Here the CDR3 DNA reads TGTGCCAGCAGCCCTTCGGGGGACAGGGCGGGCACTGAAGCTTTCTTT. Translated: CASSPSGDRAGTEAFF.